This is a list of T cell receptor beta chains from one sample in a study of blood T cell repertoires in COVID-19. Repertoires were generated with immunoSEQ multiplex PCR, while TCRdb's copy carries only in-frame clones and drops some. Among about 60,000 clones listed, around 86% were seen once. The specimen sequenced was peripheral blood. The receptors originated from a man aged 35-49 years with acute or convalescent COVID-19. Each CDR3 is given with its conserved first and last residue. Each record gives: J gene, clone size, V gene, CDR3 protein. The size entry is marked missing in some rows and otherwise reads once, few, many or a size class.

J gene: TRBJ2-5
clone size: NA
V gene: TRBV7-8
CDR3 protein: CASSLVQGPPGRETQYF

J gene: TRBJ1-1
clone size: NA
V gene: TRBV6-5
CDR3 protein: CASSYPTGVAFF

J gene: TRBJ1-1
clone size: NA
V gene: TRBV5-1
CDR3 protein: CASSVQGLGEGTEAFF

J gene: TRBJ1-2
clone size: NA
V gene: TRBV6-5
CDR3 protein: CASSSGVGYTF

J gene: TRBJ2-1
clone size: NA
V gene: TRBV3-1/TRBV3-2
CDR3 protein: CASSHGGGAWNEQFF

J gene: TRBJ2-3
clone size: NA
V gene: TRBV18
CDR3 protein: CASSSGGTDTQYF

J gene: TRBJ2-7
clone size: NA
V gene: TRBV19
CDR3 protein: CASSPSGGVNEQYF

J gene: TRBJ1-2
clone size: NA
V gene: TRBV14
CDR3 protein: CASSNGQVPGYTF

J gene: TRBJ2-5
clone size: NA
V gene: TRBV5-6
CDR3 protein: CASSLGGLAQETQYF

J gene: TRBJ2-7
clone size: NA
V gene: TRBV27
CDR3 protein: CASSLAPPSGGFDEQYF

J gene: TRBJ1-4
clone size: NA
V gene: TRBV18
CDR3 protein: CASSPQAGTEKLFF

J gene: TRBJ1-1
clone size: few
V gene: TRBV18
CDR3 protein: CASSPSRDRDAFF

J gene: TRBJ2-5
clone size: NA
V gene: TRBV7-6
CDR3 protein: CASSLVGQGARETQYF

J gene: TRBJ2-2
clone size: NA
V gene: TRBV5-1
CDR3 protein: CASRHSLAANTGELFF

J gene: TRBJ2-5
clone size: NA
V gene: TRBV21-1
CDR3 protein: CASARREGGETQYF

J gene: TRBJ1-5
clone size: NA
V gene: TRBV10-3
CDR3 protein: CAINGGSNQPQHF

J gene: TRBJ1-1
clone size: NA
V gene: TRBV11-2
CDR3 protein: CASSLEGRRNTEAFF

J gene: TRBJ1-2
clone size: NA
V gene: TRBV11-3
CDR3 protein: CASSPGTGVMDGYTF

J gene: TRBJ2-3
clone size: NA
V gene: TRBV4-1
CDR3 protein: CASSHPGRLAGTDTQYF

J gene: TRBJ1-2
clone size: NA
V gene: TRBV10-3
CDR3 protein: CAISSTVSGNYGYTF

J gene: TRBJ2-4
clone size: NA
V gene: TRBV7-3
CDR3 protein: CASSLKVGGPQNIQYF

J gene: TRBJ1-1
clone size: NA
V gene: TRBV6-1
CDR3 protein: CASSEVQYRPNEAFF

J gene: TRBJ2-1
clone size: NA
V gene: TRBV11-2
CDR3 protein: CASSFRGLQGNEQFF

J gene: TRBJ1-5
clone size: NA
V gene: TRBV24-1
CDR3 protein: CATSDGQHSNQPQHF

J gene: TRBJ1-6
clone size: NA
V gene: TRBV6-5
CDR3 protein: CASTAGPYNSPLHF

J gene: TRBJ1-1
clone size: NA
V gene: TRBV19
CDR3 protein: CASSTRQGYEAFF

J gene: TRBJ2-7
clone size: NA
V gene: TRBV29-1
CDR3 protein: CSVTKTGTGASYEQYF

J gene: TRBJ2-7
clone size: NA
V gene: TRBV27
CDR3 protein: CASSLSTGSAYEQYF

J gene: TRBJ2-3
clone size: NA
V gene: TRBV18
CDR3 protein: CASSPLTGSTSTDTQYF